This paragraph covers one T cell receptor beta chain sequence. This record belongs to a study of blood T cell repertoires in COVID-19. Study-wide context: PBMCs, B-cell-depleted T cells, or T cells provided the cDNA or gDNA that made up the material.

Germline CDR1 is SGHKS and CDR2 is YYEKEE (reference sequence). Trimming left V 1 base short and J 3 bases short, with 7 bases between. The CDR3 consists of 13 residues. Measured with immunoSEQ multiplex PCR; TCRdb has only the in-frame clones, and not every one. The repertoire holds under 500,000 clones, with around 89% as singletons. The sequenced sample consisted of peripheral blood. The chain is built from TRBV5-5 and TRBJ2-5; D possibly corresponds to TRBD1 (5 bases). The sequence derives from a woman in her twenties or thirties with acute or convalescent COVID-19. The CDR3 coding sequence is TGTGCCAGCAGCTTGTCAGGGAAAGAGACCCAGTACTTC. Encoded protein: CASSLSGKETQYF.